The sequence of this T cell receptor (beta chain) was determined in a study of T cell responses to AZD1222 COVID-19 vaccine. Germline-derived CDR1 and CDR2 are MDHEN and SYDVKM. The V gene lost 1 base and the J gene lost 8 bases, with 14 bases spanning the gap. This CDR3 has 14 amino acids. The method was immunoSEQ multiplex PCR; TCRdb's version includes in-frame clones alone and lacks a portion of them. Of 150,000 to 200,000 clones listed, 70% to 90% are singletons. The sample was peripheral blood, taken on day 0 of AZD1222 vaccination. This rearrangement joins TRBV28 to TRBJ1-2; TRBD1 is a possible D gene (5 bases). The clonotype comes from an adult in good health. CDR3 DNA: TGTGCCAGCAGTTTATCGGGACGGCCTCGGGGCTACACCTTC. Translating it yields CASSLSGRPRGYTF.